The 2 T cell receptor beta chains in this list originate from one sample, sequenced in a study of PD-L1 blockade in urothelial cancer. Clones were read by immunoSEQ multiplex PCR, and TCRdb kept only the in-frame ones, dropping some. This table has about 27,000 clones, approximately 77% appearing once. Time point in this sample: peripheral blood 6 weeks after treatment start. The material was PBMCs, obtained around atezolizumab (anti-PD-L1) treatment. The receptor set was obtained from a man in his 70s with urothelial cancer.

The chain recombines TRBV11-3 with TRBJ2-1; TRBD1 agrees at 8 bases. The CDR3 length is 13 residues. Germline trimming cut 5 bases from V and 9 bases from J; bases unmatched to any gene: 6. Germline CDR1 is SGHNT and CDR2 is YENEEA. For the CDR3, the DNA is TGTGCCAGCAGCCTCGACAGGGGTGGTGAGCAGTTCTTC. Translation: CASSLDRGGEQFF. Variable domain in full (rest from reference TRBV11-3 and TRBJ2-1): EAGVVQSPRYKIIEKKQPVAFWCNPISGHNTLYWYLQNLGQGPELLIRYENEEAVDDSQLPKDRFSAERLKGVDSTLKIQPAELGDSAVYLCASSLDRGGEQFFGPGTRLTVL.

This clone was detected only a few times. This sequence joins TRBV28 and TRBJ2-3, with TRBD1 as a possible D gene (5 bases). CDR1 is MDHEN, CDR2 SYDVKM, per germline. CDR3 size: 12 residues. The V gene lost 10 bases and the J gene lost 3 bases, with 11 bases spanning the gap. As DNA, the CDR3 is TGTGCCACAATAAAGGGGACAGATACGCAGTATTTT. The encoded protein is CATIKGTDTQYF.